These 17 T cell receptor beta chains share one sample of origin, sequenced in a study of blood T cell repertoires in COVID-19. Some clones are missing from TCRdb's copy, which holds only in-frame ones; the method was immunoSEQ multiplex PCR. The data show 450,000 or so clones, approximately 90% seen once. The sample taken for sequencing was peripheral blood. The origin of the receptors is a man in his late teens or twenties with COVID-19, enrolled during active disease.

The chain joins TRBV5-6 to TRBJ2-1; 13 nucleotides agree with TRBD2. Germline CDR1 SGHDT, CDR2 YYEEEE. V was pared by 4 bases and J by 4 bases, with 2 bases of the junction left unmatched. The CDR3 has 15 residues. CDR3: CASSGTSGEYNEQFF. The CDR3 nucleotides read TGTGCCAGCAGCGGGACTAGCGGGGAATACAATGAGCAGTTCTTC.

The rearrangement joins TRBV20-1 to TRBJ2-1; 7 bases are a match to TRBD2. V trimming: 3 bases; J trimming: 6 bases; junction bases outside the gene matches: 5. Per the germline V gene, CDR1 is DFQATT and CDR2 is SNEGSKA (reference sequence). The CDR3 is 13 amino acids. CDR3 sequence: CSASRASGNEQFF. CDR3 coding DNA: TGCAGTGCTAGTAGGGCTAGCGGCAATGAGCAGTTCTTC.

This sequence joins TRBV20-1 and TRBJ2-5; possibly TRBD2 for D (6 bases). The germline V and J ends were trimmed by 7 bases and 4 bases, with 10 bases remaining between them. The CDR3 has 11 amino acids. The germline CDR1 and CDR2 sequences are DFQATT and SNEGSKA (reference sequence). In nucleotides, the CDR3 is TGCAGTGGACTAGGTAGAGAGACCCAGTACTTC. As protein: CSGLGRETQYF.

The V and J genes are TRBV12-3 or TRBV12-4 and TRBJ1-2; D is unresolved. This CDR3 contains 11 residues. Trimming took off 6 bases at V and 8 bases at J, with 10 bases between the two ends. The chain's CDR3 is CASRAGRGYTF. The DNA for the CDR3 is TGTGCCAGCAGGGCAGGTCGAGGCTACACCTTC.

A few counts support this clone. The chain has TRBV19 and TRBJ2-1; 11 nucleotides align to TRBD2. With V trimmed by 5 bases and J by 2 bases, 2 bases remained unmatched. Germline CDR1 is LNHDA and CDR2 is SQIVND (reference sequence). The CDR3 covers 15 residues. This CDR3 is CASSVGLAAYNEQFF. DNA of the CDR3: TGTGCCAGTAGTGTGGGACTAGCGGCCTACAATGAGCAGTTCTTC.

The chain carries TRBV12-3 or TRBV12-4 and TRBJ1-2; D might be TRBD1 (5 bases). The CDR3 covers 13 residues. Trimming took 3 bases from V and 8 from J, leaving 13 bases between them. The chain's CDR3 is CASSFSRDHGYTF. The CDR3 DNA sequence: TGTGCCAGCAGTTTCAGCAGGGATCACGGCTACACCTTC.

This chain uses TRBV5-1 with TRBJ2-7, with TRBD2 matching 9 bases. The CDR3 covers 16 residues. From germline, CDR1 is SGHRS and CDR2 YFSETQ. Trimming at V came to 1 base and at J to 3 bases, leaving 8 bases not matched to a gene. The CDR3 region is CASSLLAGGIDYEQYF. DNA of the CDR3: TGCGCCAGCAGCTTGTTGGCGGGAGGGATTGACTACGAGCAGTACTTC.

The chain recombines TRBV2 with TRBJ2-1, with 9 bases that match TRBD2. Germline V gene lookup returns CDR1 SNHLY and CDR2 FYNNEI. This CDR3 has 14 residues. V shed 6 bases and J 2 bases; nucleotides not matched to a gene: 2. The CDR3 nucleotides are TGTGCCAGCAGGGCGGGAGGGACCTACAATGAGCAGTTCTTC. Amino acids: CASRAGGTYNEQFF. Based on the CDR3 plus reference TRBV2 and TRBJ2-1, the full variable domain is EPEVTQTPSHQVTQMGQEVILRCVPISNHLYFYWYRQILGQKVEFLVSFYNNEISEKSEIFDDQFSVERPDGSNFTLKIRSTKLEDSAMYFCASRAGGTYNEQFFGPGTRLTVL.

The chain is built from TRBV7-9 and TRBJ2-2; 8 positions agree with TRBD2. V dropped 5 bases and J dropped 7; count of bases not matched to a gene: 21. This CDR3 contains 19 residues. The germline CDR1 and CDR2 sequences are SEHNR and FQNEAQ (reference sequence). The CDR3 spells CASSNKDSRGAYRDGELFF. The CDR3 DNA is TGTGCCAGCAGCAACAAAGACTCGCGGGGGGCTTATCGGGACGGGGAGCTGTTTTTT.

In this sample, this clone turned up once. This sequence joins TRBV18 and TRBJ2-2, with TRBD2 matching 13 bases. Germline trimming cut 2 bases from V and 4 bases from J; bases unmatched to any gene: 7. Per germline, CDR1 KGHSH and CDR2 LQKENI. The CDR3 consists of 18 residues. Here the CDR3 reads CASSPKGLAGKSTGELFF. In DNA, the CDR3 is TGTGCCAGCTCACCAAAGGGACTAGCGGGGAAGAGCACCGGGGAGCTGTTTTTT.

V gene TRBV10-3 combines with J gene TRBJ2-1, with a tentative D call TRBD2 (5 bases). Germline CDR1 and CDR2: ENHRY and SYGVKD. This CDR3 is 12 amino acids long. The V gene lost 3 bases and the J gene lost 9 bases, with 9 bases spanning the gap. The CDR3, as DNA: TGTGCCATCAGTGATAAAGAGGGTGAGCAGTTCTTC. The encoded protein is CAISDKEGEQFF.

This clone was observed a handful of times. The CDR3 reads CASGTSGYNEQFF. CDR3 nucleotides: TGTGCCTCCGGGACTAGCGGGTACAATGAGCAGTTCTTC. This chain links TRBV30 with TRBJ2-1; 12 nucleotides match TRBD2. The CDR3 is 13 amino acids. Germline assignment: CDR1 GTSNPN and CDR2 SVGIG (reference sequence). Trimming removed 7 bases from V and 4 bases from J; junction bases left unmatched: 2.

The V call is TRBV18, the J call TRBJ2-2; weak D call: TRBD1 (5 bases). CDR3 length equals 16 residues. In germline, CDR1 is KGHSH, CDR2 LQKENI. V was pared by 4 bases and J by 0 bases, with 12 bases between. The CDR3 reads CASSLVTGSNTGELFF. CDR3 bases: TGTGCCAGCTCACTCGTAACAGGTTCGAACACCGGGGAGCTGTTTTTT.

V usage is TRBV6-5 and J usage is TRBJ2-1, with 11 bases matching TRBD2. The CDR3 spans 15 residues. Looked up from germline, CDR1 is MNHEY and CDR2 is SVGAGI. J lost 3 bases, V lost 5 bases, and 3 bases had no gene match. The CDR3 region has the DNA TGTGCCAGCAGTCCAACTAGCGGGGGCTACAATGAGCAGTTCTTC. Translating it yields CASSPTSGGYNEQFF.

V and J are TRBV19 and TRBJ1-4; 8 positions agree with TRBD1. The trim removed 2 bases at V and 8 bases at J, leaving 4 bases unmatched. The CDR3 is 14 amino acids. The germline gives CDR1 LNHDA, CDR2 SQIVND (reference sequence). The CDR3 loop is CASSILDRDEKLFF. CDR3 nucleotides: TGTGCCAGTAGTATATTGGACAGGGACGAAAAACTGTTTTTT. Full variable domain (remainder filled in from reference TRBV19 and TRBJ1-4): DGGITQSPKYLFRKEGQNVTLSCEQNLNHDAMYWYRQDPGQGLRLIYYSQIVNDFQKGDIAEGYSVSREKKESFPLTVTSAQKNPTAFYLCASSILDRDEKLFFGSGTQLSVL.

The rearrangement joins TRBV2 to TRBJ2-7; 9 nucleotides line up with TRBD2. The CDR3 spans 13 residues. Germline CDR1 SNHLY, CDR2 FYNNEI. The J segment lost 6 bases and the V segment lost 11 bases, leaving 11 bases of the junction unmatched. CDR3 DNA sequence: TGTGCCGTCCAAGCGGGGGGTGTTCGCGAGCAGTACTTC. This gives the protein CAVQAGGVREQYF. Supplemented by reference TRBV2 and TRBJ2-7, the full variable domain reads EPEVTQTPSHQVTQMGQEVILRCVPISNHLYFYWYRQILGQKVEFLVSFYNNEISEKSEIFDDQFSVERPDGSNFTLKIRSTKLEDSAMYFCAVQAGGVREQYFGPGTRLTVT.

V gene TRBV5-1 combines with J gene TRBJ1-2, with D tentatively TRBD1 (5 bases). The V gene lost 0 bases and the J gene lost 1 base, with 10 bases spanning the gap. Germline V lookup: CDR1 SGHRS, CDR2 YFSETQ. CDR3 length equals 15 residues. CDR3 DNA sequence: TGCGCCAGCAGCTTGGGACAGAGGAATAACTATGGCTACACCTTC. It is translated as CASSLGQRNNYGYTF.